These 5 T cell receptor beta chains came from one sample sequenced in a study of cytomegalovirus exposure and HLA in healthy donors (dated by TCRdb to the late 2010s). Library preparation was by the immunoSEQ multiplex PCR assay. A mixture of 60 forward primers for TCR Vbeta segments and 13 reverse primers for TCR Jbeta segments was used in the multiplex PCR. The table was pulled from immuneACCESS by TCRdb, which kept in-frame rearrangements only. Such tables lose some clones; where checked, under half of the loss comes from unresolved V genes, and the rest has no known cause. The sample includes some 170,000 clones, with 65% to 80% observed a single time. The top ten hold roughly 3% of the sample. Sequenced material: PBMCs. These receptors came from a woman in her forties or fifties in good health and CMV-seropositive.

This clone has only one observation. The rearrangement links TRBV11-3 to TRBJ2-1, with 13 bases that match TRBD2. After removal of 5 bases from V and 11 bases from J, the junction contained 12 bases not matched to a gene. The CDR3 runs to 16 residues. Per germline, CDR1 SGHNT and CDR2 YENEEA. The CDR3 sequence is CASSPGLAGVRSKQFF. In DNA, the CDR3 is TGTGCCAGCAGCCCAGGACTAGCGGGGGTCCGGTCTAAGCAGTTCTTC.

This chain uses TRBV4-1 with TRBJ2-1; 7 positions agree with TRBD2. This CDR3 comprises 18 residues. Germline V gene data show CDR1 as MGHRA and CDR2 as YSYEKL. The ends lost 2 bases at V and 2 bases at J; junction bases unmatched: 12. The CDR3 loop reads CASSQRWSERGAYNEQFF. Written as DNA, the CDR3 is TGCGCCAGCAGCCAAAGGTGGAGTGAGCGGGGAGCCTACAATGAGCAGTTCTTC.

This sequence joins TRBV6-1 and TRBJ1-1; no reliable D call. The CDR3 runs 13 residues. Germline assignment: CDR1 MNHNS and CDR2 SASEGT. Trimming cost V 6 bases and J 4 bases, with 12 bases left between them. CDR3 region: CASSNLVGTEAFF. The DNA of the CDR3 is TGTGCCAGCAGCAACCTAGTAGGCACTGAAGCTTTCTTT.

A note on this clone: One end of the junction does not line up with germline, which may come from a read error. The chain carries TRBV6-1 and TRBJ1-2, with TRBD1 as a possible D gene (6 bases). In germline, CDR1 is MNHNS, CDR2 SASEGT. This CDR3 spans 16 amino acids. This chain's CDR3 is CASSAQQGGMDYSYTF. The DNA for the CDR3 is TGTGCCAGCAGTGCCCAACAGGGAGGGATGGACTATAGCTACACCTTC.

The chain is built from TRBV6-6 and TRBJ1-5; tentatively, D is TRBD1 (5 bases). Trimming took 8 bases from V and 4 from J, leaving 9 bases between them. CDR3 length: 12 amino acids. The germline CDR1 and CDR2 sequences are MNHNY and SVGAGI (reference sequence). The CDR3 spells CASHGGNQPQHF. Written as DNA, the CDR3 is TGTGCCAGCCATGGGGGGAATCAGCCCCAGCATTTT.